The source of this T cell receptor (beta chain) is a study of cytomegalovirus exposure and HLA in healthy donors. Healthy donors of bone marrow made up the group. Points on this clone: Antigen: not known.

Germline values: CDR1 MNHEY, CDR2 SMNVEV (reference sequence). The CDR3 is 15 amino acids. Trimming shortened V by 6 bases and J by 3 bases, and 16 bases separated the two germline ends. Study findings and constraints: The authors reported that TCR beta sequences could predict HLA-A and HLA-B alleles. These predictions were accurate for most subjects in the first cohort. Overall, approximately 150 TCR beta chains were annotated as cytomegalovirus-associated.

Amplification used 60 Vbeta primers and 13 Jbeta primers. TCRdb's table, derived via immunoSEQ multiplex PCR, lists solely in-frame clones and lacks some. The sample has about 130,000 clones; 80% are singletons. The J gene is TRBJ2-3, the V gene TRBV27; D is possibly TRBD2 (7 bases). The specimen was PBMCs. The sequence was obtained from a woman between 40 and 55 years old in good health and CMV-seronegative. Here the CDR3 DNA reads TGTGCCAGCAGCCACCGGGGGGCCAGTACAGATACGCAGTATTTT. Translated, it gives CASSHRGASTDTQYF.